This is a list of T cell receptor beta chains from one sample in a study of graft-versus-host responses after intestinal transplantation. Which antigens these TCRs recognize remains unknown. The assay was immunoSEQ multiplex PCR, and TCRdb's table has in-frame clones only and misses some. This table has under 85,000 clones, around 96% appearing once. Sample: unstimulated CD8+ T cells sorted from spleen or lymph node cells, taken before intestinal transplant. The receptors shown here come from a human donor who received an intestinal transplant. Each CDR3 is given with its conserved first and last residue. D genes are given only for firm matches. Clone size is shown for a subset of rows, as once, few, many or a class of expanded clone.

d_gene	abundance	v_gene	j_gene	CDR3aa	CDR3nt
NA	NA	TRBV7-9	TRBJ1-5	CASSPMGDNQPQHF	TGTGCCAGCAGCCCGATGGGGGACAATCAGCCCCAGCATTTT
NA	NA	TRBV6-1	TRBJ1-2	CASSEADNPLYGYTF	TGTGCCAGCAGTGAAGCGGACAATCCCCTCTATGGCTACACCTTC
NA	NA	TRBV27	TRBJ2-3	CASSSSAGSTDTQYF	NA
NA	NA	TRBV29-1	TRBJ2-1	CSVVGGHYNEQFF	TGCAGCGTTGTTGGGGGCCACTACAATGAGCAGTTCTTC
NA	NA	TRBV27	TRBJ2-7	CASSSAGSSYEQYF	TGTGCCAGCAGTTCGGCGGGAAGCTCCTACGAGCAGTACTTC
TRBD1	NA	TRBV30	TRBJ2-7	CAWSIGQGYEQYF	TGTGCCTGGAGTATCGGACAGGGTTACGAGCAGTACTTC
TRBD1	NA	TRBV9	TRBJ1-1	CASSPTGMNTEAFF	TGTGCCAGCAGCCCGACAGGGATGAACACTGAAGCTTTCTTT
NA	NA	TRBV27	TRBJ2-7	CASSLAGGHEQYF	TGTGCCAGCAGTTTAGCAGGGGGGCACGAGCAGTACTTC
NA	NA	TRBV28	TRBJ2-1	CASSLMGRIDEQFF	TGTGCCAGCAGTTTAATGGGCCGGATCGATGAGCAGTTCTTC
NA	few	TRBV4-2	TRBJ1-5	CASSQDHLRVDQPQHF	TGTGCCAGCAGCCAAGACCATCTCAGGGTAGATCAGCCCCAGCATTTT
NA	NA	TRBV4-1	TRBJ1-2	CASSQDYLRVNYGYTF	TGCGCCAGCAGCCAAGATTACCTAAGGGTTAACTATGGCTACACCTTC
NA	NA	TRBV21-1	TRBJ2-7	CASSKVFPGQGWQQYF	TGTGCCAGCAGCAAAGTGTTTCCGGGACAGGGCTGGCAGCAGTACTTC
NA	NA	TRBV7-9	TRBJ2-1	CASSLSRGLSNEQFF	TGTGCCAGCAGCTTGAGCAGGGGATTGTCCAATGAGCAGTTCTTC
NA	NA	TRBV27	TRBJ2-1	CASSSFGTYSYNEQFF	TGTGCCAGCAGTTCATTCGGGACTTACTCCTACAATGAGCAGTTCTTC
NA	NA	TRBV28	TRBJ1-2	CASSFRAGKEGYTF	TGTGCCAGCAGTTTCAGGGCAGGGAAAGAGGGCTACACCTTC
NA	NA	TRBV7-9	TRBJ2-7	CASSKQGYEQYF	TGTGCCAGCAGCAAACAGGGCTACGAGCAGTACTTC
NA	NA	TRBV27	TRBJ2-1	CASSLSPGSALKPRTPSRGGEQFF	TGTGCCAGCAGTTTATCCCCGGGTTCGGCCTTAAAACCCCGAACCCCCAGTAGAGGGGGTGAGCAGTTCTTC
TRBD1	NA	TRBV30	TRBJ2-7	CAWSAGTGPDEQYF	TGTGCCTGGAGTGCGGGGACAGGGCCCGACGAGCAGTACTTC
TRBD2	NA	TRBV4-2	TRBJ2-2	CASSQQRGNTGELFF	TGTGCCAGCAGCCAGCAGCGGGGGAACACCGGGGAGCTGTTTTTT
TRBD1	NA	TRBV30	TRBJ1-2	CAWRHRDRAYGYTF	TGTGCCTGGAGGCACCGGGACAGGGCCTATGGCTACACCTTC
NA	NA	TRBV7-9	TRBJ2-7	CASSLEGTPHYEQYF	TGTGCCAGCAGCTTAGAAGGGACCCCTCACTACGAGCAGTACTTC
NA	once	TRBV7-6	TRBJ2-3	CASSSLGGTSTDTQYF	TGTGCCAGCAGCTCCCTGGGAGGAACTAGCACAGATACGCAGTATTTT
TRBD2	NA	TRBV5-4	TRBJ2-3	CASSSKREGRYTDTQYF	TGTGCCAGCAGCTCAAAGCGGGAGGGACGGTACACAGATACGCAGTATTTT
NA	NA	TRBV6-5	TRBJ2-2	CASSYEWGTGELFF	TGTGCCAGCAGTTACGAATGGGGCACCGGGGAGCTGTTTTTT
NA	NA	TRBV16	TRBJ1-1	CASSQGGWGGTEAFF	TGTGCCAGCAGCCAAGGAGGGTGGGGGGGCACTGAAGCTTTCTTT
TRBD1	once	TRBV19	TRBJ2-7	CASSILTGQPSYEQYF	TGTGCCAGTAGTATTTTGACAGGGCAACCCTCCTACGAGCAGTACTTC
TRBD2	once	TRBV6-5	TRBJ2-7	CASSYNGASGREQYF	TGTGCCAGCAGTTACAATGGGGCTAGCGGGAGAGAGCAGTACTTC
NA	NA	TRBV10-2	TRBJ2-3	CASSEDKGDNTDTQYF	TGCGCCAGCAGTGAGGATAAGGGAGACAACACAGATACGCAGTATTTT